The 5 T cell receptor beta chains in this list originate from one sample, sequenced in a study of blood T cell repertoires in COVID-19. Produced via immunoSEQ multiplex PCR; TCRdb's table is partial and in-frame only. The sample records fewer than 200,000 clones, 75% to 85% being singletons. The specimen was PBMCs or T cells enriched from blood (not recorded which). The source is a man in his fifties who had recovered from COVID-19.

The sample holds a few counts of this clone. The J gene is TRBJ1-5, the V gene TRBV21-1; TRBD1 is taken as the D call from the table, unchecked against the DNA. TRBV21-1 is marked as a pseudogene. CDR3 length equals 16 residues. The CDR3 nucleotides read TGTGCCAGCAGCCTCCGATATCGACAGGGGGACCAGCCCCAGCATTTT. Its protein product is CASSLRYRQGDQPQHF.

This clone was counted a few times. The chain is built from TRBV2 and TRBJ1-3; D perhaps matches TRBD1 (6 bases). There are 14 residues in the CDR3. V dropped 8 bases and J dropped 0 bases, with 11 bases sitting between them. CDR1 and CDR2 (germline): SNHLY, FYNNEI. Here the CDR3 reads CASGEDSSGNTIYF. The CDR3 DNA sequence: TGTGCCAGCGGAGAGGACAGCTCTGGAAACACCATATATTTT.

This clone was found a few times. This sequence joins TRBV29-1 and TRBJ2-7; 9 nucleotides match TRBD1. The CDR3 extends over 15 amino acids. Germline values: CDR1 SQVTM, CDR2 ANQGSEA. CDR3 loop: CSVKPGQGRSYEQYF. The CDR3 DNA follows: TGCAGTGTGAAGCCGGGACAGGGTAGGTCCTACGAGCAGTACTTC.

The V and J genes are TRBV13 and TRBJ1-1, with 8 nucleotides matching TRBD1. From germline, CDR1 is PRHDT and CDR2 FYEKMQ (reference sequence). V was pared by 4 bases and J by 6 bases, with 16 bases of the junction left unmatched. CDR3 length: 17 residues. CDR3 DNA: TGTGCCAGCAGCTCAAGAAGCCACAGGGGGGGGAAACCTGAAGCTTTCTTT. Residues: CASSSRSHRGGKPEAFF.

The rearrangement joins TRBV5-6 to TRBJ2-7; 9 nucleotides align to TRBD1. V lost 0 bases and J lost 5; bases outside the gene matches: 6. Per germline, CDR1 SGHDT and CDR2 YYEEEE. The CDR3 spans 15 residues. CDR3 sequence reads: CASSLVGTGLHEQYF. CDR3 DNA: TGTGCCAGCAGCTTGGTTGGGACAGGGCTGCACGAGCAGTACTTC.